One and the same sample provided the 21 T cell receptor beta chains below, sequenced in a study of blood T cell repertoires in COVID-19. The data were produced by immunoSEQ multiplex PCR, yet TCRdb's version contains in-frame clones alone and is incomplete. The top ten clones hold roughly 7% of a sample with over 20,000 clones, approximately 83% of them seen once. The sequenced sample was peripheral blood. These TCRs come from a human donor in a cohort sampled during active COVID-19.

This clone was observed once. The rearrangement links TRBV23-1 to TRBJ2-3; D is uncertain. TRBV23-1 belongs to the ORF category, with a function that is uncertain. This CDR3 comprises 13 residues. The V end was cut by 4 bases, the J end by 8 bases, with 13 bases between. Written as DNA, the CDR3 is TGCGCCAGCAGTCGCTTGGGCCGTCTTACGCAGTATTTT. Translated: CASSRLGRLTQYF.

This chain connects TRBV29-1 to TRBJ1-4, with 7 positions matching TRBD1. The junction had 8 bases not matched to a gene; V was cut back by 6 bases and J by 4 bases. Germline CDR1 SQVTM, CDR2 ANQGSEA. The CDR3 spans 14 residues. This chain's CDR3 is CSVASGGFNEKLFF. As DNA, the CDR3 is TGCAGCGTAGCATCAGGGGGATTTAATGAAAAACTGTTTTTT.

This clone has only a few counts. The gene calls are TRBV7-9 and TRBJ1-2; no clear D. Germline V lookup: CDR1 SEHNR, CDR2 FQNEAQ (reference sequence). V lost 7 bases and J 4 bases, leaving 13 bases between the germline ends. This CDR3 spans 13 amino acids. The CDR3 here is CASNRGFGYGYTF. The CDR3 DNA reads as TGTGCCAGCAACCGAGGTTTTGGCTATGGCTACACCTTC.

The CDR3: CASSLKWQGGDTQYF. The CDR3 coding sequence is TGTGCCAGCAGCTTGAAGTGGCAGGGAGGAGATACGCAGTATTTT. The chain employs TRBV5-5 and TRBJ2-3; D might be TRBD2 (6 bases). V gave up 1 base and J gave up 5 bases, with 14 bases separating them. The CDR3 is 15 amino acids. CDR1 is SGHKS and CDR2 is YYEKEE in the germline V gene (reference sequence).

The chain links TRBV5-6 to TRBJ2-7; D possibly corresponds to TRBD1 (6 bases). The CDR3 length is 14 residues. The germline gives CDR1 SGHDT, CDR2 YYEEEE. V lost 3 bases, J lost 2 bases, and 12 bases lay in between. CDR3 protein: CASSSGQSTYEQYF. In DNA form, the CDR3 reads TGTGCCAGCAGCTCCGGACAGAGTACCTACGAGCAGTACTTC. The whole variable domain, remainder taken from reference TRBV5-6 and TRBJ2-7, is DAGVTQSPTHLIKTRGQQVTLRCSPKSGHDTVSWYQQALGQGPQFIFQYYEEEERQRGNFPDRFSGHQFPNYSSELNVNALLLGDSALYLCASSSGQSTYEQYFGPGTRLTVT.

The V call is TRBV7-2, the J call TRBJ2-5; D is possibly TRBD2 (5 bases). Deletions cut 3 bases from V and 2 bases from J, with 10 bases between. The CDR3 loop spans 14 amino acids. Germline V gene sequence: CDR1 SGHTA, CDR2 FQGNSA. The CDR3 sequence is CASSFLAMQETQYF. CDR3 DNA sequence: TGTGCCAGCAGCTTCTTAGCGATGCAAGAGACCCAGTACTTC.

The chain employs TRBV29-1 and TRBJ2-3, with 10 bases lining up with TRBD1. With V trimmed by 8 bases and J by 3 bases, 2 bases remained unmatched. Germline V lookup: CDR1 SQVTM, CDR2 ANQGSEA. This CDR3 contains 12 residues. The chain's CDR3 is CSWTGGTDTQYF. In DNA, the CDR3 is TGCAGCTGGACAGGGGGTACAGATACGCAGTATTTT.

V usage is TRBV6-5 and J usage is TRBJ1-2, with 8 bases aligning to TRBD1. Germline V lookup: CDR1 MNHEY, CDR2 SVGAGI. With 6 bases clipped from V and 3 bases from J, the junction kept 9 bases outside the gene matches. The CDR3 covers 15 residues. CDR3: CASRPRGQGDYGYTF. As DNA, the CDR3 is TGTGCCAGCAGACCCAGAGGACAGGGCGACTATGGCTACACCTTC.

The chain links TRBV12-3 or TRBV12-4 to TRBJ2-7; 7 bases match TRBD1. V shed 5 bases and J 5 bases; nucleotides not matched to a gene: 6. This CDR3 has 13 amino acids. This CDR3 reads CASSPRQGNEQYF. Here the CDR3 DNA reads TGTGCCAGCAGTCCTCGACAGGGAAACGAGCAGTACTTC.

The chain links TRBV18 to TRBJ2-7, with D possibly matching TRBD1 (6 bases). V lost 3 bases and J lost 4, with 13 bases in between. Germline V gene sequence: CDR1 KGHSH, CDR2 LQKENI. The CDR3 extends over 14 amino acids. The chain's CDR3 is CASSPNDRNYEQYF. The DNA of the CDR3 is TGTGCCAGCTCACCTAACGACAGGAATTACGAGCAGTACTTC.

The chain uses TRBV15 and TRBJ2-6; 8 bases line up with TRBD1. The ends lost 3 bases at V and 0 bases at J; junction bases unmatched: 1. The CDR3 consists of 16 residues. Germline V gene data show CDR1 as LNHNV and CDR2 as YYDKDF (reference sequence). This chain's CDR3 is CATSSQGASGANVLTF. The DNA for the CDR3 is TGTGCCACCAGCAGTCAGGGGGCCTCTGGGGCCAACGTCCTGACTTTC.

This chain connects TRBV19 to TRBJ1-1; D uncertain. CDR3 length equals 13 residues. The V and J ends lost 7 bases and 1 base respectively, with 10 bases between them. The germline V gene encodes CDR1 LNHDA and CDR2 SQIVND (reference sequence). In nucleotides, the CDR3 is TGTGCCAGTATCTCCGACTGGAACACTGAAGCTTTCTTT. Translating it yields CASISDWNTEAFF. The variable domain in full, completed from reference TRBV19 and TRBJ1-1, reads DGGITQSPKYLFRKEGQNVTLSCEQNLNHDAMYWYRQDPGQGLRLIYYSQIVNDFQKGDIAEGYSVSREKKESFPLTVTSAQKNPTAFYLCASISDWNTEAFFGQGTRLTVV.

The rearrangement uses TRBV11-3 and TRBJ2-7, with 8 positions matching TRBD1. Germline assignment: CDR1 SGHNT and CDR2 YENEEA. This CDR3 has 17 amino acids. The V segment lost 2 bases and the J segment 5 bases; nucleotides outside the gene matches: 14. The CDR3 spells CASSLLGYGQGAHEQYF. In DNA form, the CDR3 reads TGTGCCAGCAGCTTATTAGGTTACGGACAGGGTGCCCACGAGCAGTACTTC.

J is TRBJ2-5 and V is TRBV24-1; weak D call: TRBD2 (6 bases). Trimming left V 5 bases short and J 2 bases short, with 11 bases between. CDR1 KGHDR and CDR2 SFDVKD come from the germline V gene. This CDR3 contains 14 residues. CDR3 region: CATSARDWQETQYF. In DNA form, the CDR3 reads TGTGCCACCAGTGCTCGGGACTGGCAAGAGACCCAGTACTTC.

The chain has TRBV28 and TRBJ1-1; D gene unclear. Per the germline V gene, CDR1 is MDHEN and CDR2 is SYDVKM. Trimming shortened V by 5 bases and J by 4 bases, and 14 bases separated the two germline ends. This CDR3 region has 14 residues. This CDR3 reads CASSGAARFTEAFF. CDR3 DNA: TGTGCCAGCAGTGGCGCCGCGCGGTTCACTGAAGCTTTCTTT.

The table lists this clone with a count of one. CDR3 sequence reads: CASSLSRGISNQPQHF. CDR3 bases: TGTGCCAGCAGTTTGTCCAGGGGGATTAGCAATCAGCCCCAGCATTTT. The chain joins TRBV28 to TRBJ1-5; 7 nucleotides line up with TRBD1. This CDR3 contains 16 residues. The J segment lost 0 bases and the V segment lost 3 bases, leaving 5 bases of the junction unmatched. The germline gives CDR1 MDHEN, CDR2 SYDVKM.

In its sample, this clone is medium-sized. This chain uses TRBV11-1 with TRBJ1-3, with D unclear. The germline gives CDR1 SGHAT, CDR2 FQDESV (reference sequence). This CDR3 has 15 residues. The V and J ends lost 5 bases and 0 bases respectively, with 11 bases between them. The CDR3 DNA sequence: TGTGCCAGCAGCGCTAGTGGGAGCTCTGGAAACACCATATATTTT. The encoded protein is CASSASGSSGNTIYF.

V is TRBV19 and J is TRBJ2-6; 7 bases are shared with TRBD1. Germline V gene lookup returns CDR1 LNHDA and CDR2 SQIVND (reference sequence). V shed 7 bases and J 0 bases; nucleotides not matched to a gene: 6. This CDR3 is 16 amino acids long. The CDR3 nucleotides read TGTGCCAGTACCCGACAGGGCCCCTCTGGGGCCAACGTCCTGACTTTC. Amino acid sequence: CASTRQGPSGANVLTF.

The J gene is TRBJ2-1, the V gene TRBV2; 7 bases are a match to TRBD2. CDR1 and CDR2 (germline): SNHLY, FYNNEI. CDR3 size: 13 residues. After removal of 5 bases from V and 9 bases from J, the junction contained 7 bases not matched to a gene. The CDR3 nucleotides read TGTGCCAGCAGTTCCGGGACTACCATTGAGCAGTTCTTC. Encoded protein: CASSSGTTIEQFF. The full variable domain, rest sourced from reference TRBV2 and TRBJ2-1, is EPEVTQTPSHQVTQMGQEVILRCVPISNHLYFYWYRQILGQKVEFLVSFYNNEISEKSEIFDDQFSVERPDGSNFTLKIRSTKLEDSAMYFCASSSGTTIEQFFGPGTRLTVL.

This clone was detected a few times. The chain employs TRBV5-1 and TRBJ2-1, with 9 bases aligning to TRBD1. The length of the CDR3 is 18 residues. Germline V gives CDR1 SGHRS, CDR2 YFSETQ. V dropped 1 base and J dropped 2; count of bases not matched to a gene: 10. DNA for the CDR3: TGCGCCAGCAGCTTGTCCCCATTGGGACAGGGAGCCTACAATGAGCAGTTCTTC. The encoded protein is CASSLSPLGQGAYNEQFF. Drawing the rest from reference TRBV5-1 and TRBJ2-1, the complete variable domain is KAGVTQTPRYLIKTRGQQVTLSCSPISGHRSVSWYQQTPGQGLQFLFEYFSETQRNKGNFPGRFSGRQFSNSRSEMNVSTLELGDSALYLCASSLSPLGQGAYNEQFFGPGTRLTVL.

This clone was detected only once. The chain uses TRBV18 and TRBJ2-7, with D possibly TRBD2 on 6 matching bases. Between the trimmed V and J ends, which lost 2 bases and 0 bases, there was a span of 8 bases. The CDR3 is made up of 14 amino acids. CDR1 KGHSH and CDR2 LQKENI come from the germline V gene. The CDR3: CASSPGGSSYEQYF. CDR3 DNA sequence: TGTGCCAGCTCACCAGGGGGGAGCTCCTACGAGCAGTACTTC.